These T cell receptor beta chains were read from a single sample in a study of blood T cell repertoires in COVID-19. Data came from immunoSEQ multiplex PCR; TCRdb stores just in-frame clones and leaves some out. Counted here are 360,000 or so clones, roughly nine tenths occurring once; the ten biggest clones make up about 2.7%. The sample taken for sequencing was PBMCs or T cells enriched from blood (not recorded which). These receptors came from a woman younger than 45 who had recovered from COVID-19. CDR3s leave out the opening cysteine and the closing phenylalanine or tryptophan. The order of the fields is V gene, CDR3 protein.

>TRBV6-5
ASTHEAGGEAF
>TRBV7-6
ASSLSGDESSGNTIY
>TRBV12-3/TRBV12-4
AIARGRENIQY
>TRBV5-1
ASSADGTGGTEAF
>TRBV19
ASQDRNTEAF
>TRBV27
ASSRGTDNSPLH
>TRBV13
ASSPQGNEQF
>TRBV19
ASSMSSGGARETQY
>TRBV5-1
ASRDRFGTEAF
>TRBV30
AWSRQGNEQF
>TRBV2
ASLSPDRRRTYEQY
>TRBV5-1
ASRVAGSPYNEQF
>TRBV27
ASSFRRGGNTIY
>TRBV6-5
ASIPRGYTGELF
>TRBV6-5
ASSYSQSQPQH
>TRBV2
ASRARDYGYT
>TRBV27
ASSSRTGGNIQY
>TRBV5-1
ASSLAGGFTGELF
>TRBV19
ASSELNQPQH
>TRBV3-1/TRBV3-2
ASTATGYSYEQY
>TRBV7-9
ASSLEGLAQETQY
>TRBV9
ASSIAGGDQETQY
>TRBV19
ASSPWGTGSDGYT
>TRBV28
ASSLGDFVQPQH
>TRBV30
AWSVEVNTEAF
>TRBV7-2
ASSDRTGPNSPLH
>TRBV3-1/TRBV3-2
ASSQGTGHTEAF
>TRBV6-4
ASSDSKRGGTGELF
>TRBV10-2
ASSESAGGLLGETQY
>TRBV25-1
ASSFQGTDTQY
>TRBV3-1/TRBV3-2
ASSQGQGETQY
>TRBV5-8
ASIPLGQGNQPQH
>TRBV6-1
ASSEGGGSYNEQF
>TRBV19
ASNGASGAYNEQF
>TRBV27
ASSFLAGVSYNEQF
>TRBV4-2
ASSPYLGAGAYSNEQF
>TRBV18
ASSQAGTYSTGEQY
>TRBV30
AWAKGGQGFYEQY
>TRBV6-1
ASSDGTRNYGYT
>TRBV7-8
ASSSRRGGRTEAF
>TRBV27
ASCYRGHTEAF
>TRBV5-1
ASSSRLAEETQY
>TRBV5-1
ASSFNQPYQGGYGYT
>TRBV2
ASSAGRKNIQY